This entry describes one T cell receptor (beta chain). What it binds is unknown. The data belong to a study of Ad26.COV2.S vaccination and SARS-CoV-2 variants. About the study: By the intramuscular route, Ad26.COV2.S was given once, or twice 56 days apart.

Study-wide findings and caveats: Vaccine recipients showed a spike-specific TCR breadth that was higher than in placebo recipients.

Regarding treatment: 19 received Ad26.COV2.S at low or high dose, single or two shots; 5 received placebo; per-sample allocation not given. Sampling was done on day 63 after the first vaccine or placebo injection. TCRdb's copy holds only in-frame clones and misses some; the assay was immunoSEQ multiplex PCR. The sample has 500,000 or so clones, approximately 90% seen once. Germline lookup yields CDR1 MNHEY and CDR2 SVGAGI. V shed 7 bases and J 4 bases; nucleotides not matched to a gene: 7. The CDR3 loop spans 13 amino acids. The V and J genes are TRBV6-5 and TRBJ2-7; 7 bases match TRBD1. This specimen was peripheral blood, taken in a trial of Ad26.COV2.S vaccine versus placebo. This clonotype was obtained from a person between 18 and 65 years old who received the Ad26.COV2.S COVID-19 vaccine or a placebo. The chain's CDR3 is CASKMGQLYEQYF. The CDR3 DNA sequence: TGTGCCAGCAAAATGGGACAGCTTTACGAGCAGTACTTC.